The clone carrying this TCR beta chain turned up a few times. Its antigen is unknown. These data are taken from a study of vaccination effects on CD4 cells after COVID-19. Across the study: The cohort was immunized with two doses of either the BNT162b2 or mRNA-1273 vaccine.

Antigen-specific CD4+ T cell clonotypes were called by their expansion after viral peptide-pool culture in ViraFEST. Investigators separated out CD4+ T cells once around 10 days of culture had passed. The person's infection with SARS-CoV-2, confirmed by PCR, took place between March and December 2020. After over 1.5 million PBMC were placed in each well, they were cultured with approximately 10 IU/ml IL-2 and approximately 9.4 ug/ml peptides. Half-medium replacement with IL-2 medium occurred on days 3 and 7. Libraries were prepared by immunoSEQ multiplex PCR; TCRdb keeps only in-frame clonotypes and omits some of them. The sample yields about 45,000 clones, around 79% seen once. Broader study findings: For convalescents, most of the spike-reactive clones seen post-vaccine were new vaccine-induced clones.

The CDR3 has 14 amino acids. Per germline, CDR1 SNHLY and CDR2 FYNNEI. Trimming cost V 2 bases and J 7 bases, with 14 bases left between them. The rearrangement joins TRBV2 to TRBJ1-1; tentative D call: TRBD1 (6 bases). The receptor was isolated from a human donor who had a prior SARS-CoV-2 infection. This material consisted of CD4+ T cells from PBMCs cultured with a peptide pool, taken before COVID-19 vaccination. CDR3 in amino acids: CASSELKTGDEAFF. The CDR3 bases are TGTGCCAGCAGTGAACTTAAGACAGGTGATGAAGCTTTCTTT.